One and the same sample provided the 14 T cell receptor beta chains below, sequenced in a study of T-cell reconstitution after alpha-beta-depleted transplantation in children. This sample's TCRbeta library carried unique molecular identifier barcodes. TCRdb independently ran MiXCR on the PCR reads; one entry per CDR3 protein. The table shows about 350,000 distinct CDR3 sequences, with roughly 16% occurring only once. This specimen consisted of PBMCs, mostly from graft donor cells, obtained 360 days after TCRalphabeta/CD19-depleted stem cell transplant. Source of these receptors: a male patient between 2 and 15 years old who had a stem cell transplant for acute lymphoblastic leukemia, so the T cells may come from the graft donor.

The chain couples TRBV28 to TRBJ2-3; TRBD2 matches at 14 bases. With V trimmed by 6 bases and J by 2 bases, 10 bases remained unmatched. The V gene's germline CDR1 is MDHEN and CDR2 SYDVKM. This CDR3 region has 18 residues. CDR3 in amino acids: CASREGLAGVPLTDTQYF. The CDR3 DNA sequence: TGTGCCAGCAGAGAGGGACTAGCGGGGGTGCCTCTCACAGATACGCAGTATTTT.

This chain connects TRBV28 to TRBJ2-2; the match to TRBD2 covers 7 bases. The CDR3 length is 16 residues. V lost 2 bases and J lost 6; bases outside the gene matches: 9. Germline V gene data show CDR1 as MDHEN and CDR2 as SYDVKM. The CDR3 DNA sequence: TGTGCCAGCAGTTTAGTAGGCGGGAGCTTTGCCGGGGAGCTGTTTTTT. Protein sequence: CASSLVGGSFAGELFF.

In this sample, this clonotype turned up many times. The chain joins TRBV7-9 to TRBJ2-1; D may be TRBD2 (5 bases). The CDR3 is made up of 15 amino acids. Between the trimmed V and J ends, which lost 2 bases and 0 bases, there was a span of 8 bases. Looked up from germline, CDR1 is SEHNR and CDR2 is FQNEAQ (reference sequence). The CDR3 nucleotides are TGTGCCAGCAGCTTACGAACTAGCTCCTACAATGAGCAGTTCTTC. Its protein product is CASSLRTSSYNEQFF.

A few counts support this clonotype. V is TRBV12-3 or TRBV12-4 and J is TRBJ2-7; the match to TRBD1 covers 7 bases. The CDR3 runs 13 residues. After removal of 6 bases from V and 6 bases from J, the junction contained 8 bases not matched to a gene. CDR3 sequence: CASRRTGAGEQYF. The CDR3 DNA sequence: TGTGCCAGCAGACGAACAGGGGCTGGCGAGCAGTACTTC.

This chain joins TRBV7-2 and TRBJ2-5; TRBD1 might be the D (5 bases). With 3 bases removed from V and 0 bases from J, the gap between germline ends came to 14 bases. Germline V lookup: CDR1 SGHTA, CDR2 FQGNSA. CDR3 size: 16 residues. CDR3 loop: CASSFSNRRYQETQYF. Here the CDR3 DNA reads TGTGCCAGCAGCTTCTCCAACAGGAGATACCAAGAGACCCAGTACTTC. Variable domain in full (rest from reference TRBV7-2 and TRBJ2-5): GAGVSQSPSNKVTEKGKDVELRCDPISGHTALYWYRQSLGQGLEFLIYFQGNSAPDKSGLPSDRFSAERTGGSVSTLTIQRTQQEDSAVYLCASSFSNRRYQETQYFGPGTRLLVL.

The chain links TRBV19 to TRBJ2-2; D is unclear. CDR1 LNHDA and CDR2 SQIVND come from the germline V gene (reference sequence). V shed 1 base and J shed 5 bases, with 14 bases lying between them. This CDR3 spans 16 amino acids. DNA of the CDR3: TGTGCCAGTAGTATAGTGGCAGTTATTAGGACCGGGGAGCTGTTTTTT. Encoded protein: CASSIVAVIRTGELFF.

This clonotype was recorded a few times. This rearrangement joins TRBV10-2 to TRBJ2-3; D gene uncertain. This CDR3 spans 14 amino acids. Germline lookup yields CDR1 WSHSY and CDR2 SAAADI. Trimming pared 6 bases from V and 4 bases from J, leaving 14 bases between. The CDR3 DNA follows: TGCGCCAGCAGATTAGGACGGGCCCCAGATACGCAGTATTTT. Residues: CASRLGRAPDTQYF.

There are a few counts of this clonotype. This chain links TRBV7-8 with TRBJ1-6, with D possibly TRBD1 on 5 matching bases. This CDR3 is built from 15 residues. Looked up from germline, CDR1 is SGHVS and CDR2 is FQNEAQ. V dropped 0 bases and J dropped 10 bases, with 13 bases sitting between them. The CDR3 region is CASSLAAGKGSPLHF. DNA for the CDR3: TGTGCCAGCAGCTTAGCGGCTGGGAAGGGGTCACCCCTCCACTTT. Combining the CDR3 with reference TRBV7-8 and TRBJ1-6 gives the whole variable domain GAGVSQSPRYKVAKRGQDVALRCDPISGHVSLFWYQQALGQGPEFLTYFQNEAQLDKSGLPSDRFFAERPEGSVSTLKIQRTQQEDSAVYLCASSLAAGKGSPLHFGNGTRLTVT.

This clonotype was recorded a few times. The rearrangement links TRBV12-3 or TRBV12-4 to TRBJ2-2; D might be TRBD2 (5 bases). The CDR3 runs to 15 residues. The V gene lost 6 bases and the J gene lost 4 bases, with 15 bases spanning the gap. In DNA, the CDR3 is TGTGCCAGCAGCCGCGAGCGGACCCCCACCGGGGAGCTGTTTTTT. As protein: CASSRERTPTGELFF.

This clonotype was seen ten or more times. The gene calls are TRBV7-2 and TRBJ2-3, with TRBD1 matching over 7 bases. CDR3 length equals 15 residues. After removal of 5 bases from V and 0 bases from J, the junction contained 5 bases not matched to a gene. The germline CDR1 and CDR2 sequences are SGHTA and FQGNSA. The CDR3 spells CASSTRDSSTDTQYF. The CDR3 nucleotides read TGTGCCAGCAGCACCCGGGACAGTAGCACAGATACGCAGTATTTT.

This chain uses TRBV10-3 with TRBJ1-5, with 7 positions matching TRBD1. Germline V gene lookup returns CDR1 ENHRY and CDR2 SYGVKD. CDR3 length: 17 residues. The V gene end was trimmed by 11 bases and the J gene end by 5 bases; junction bases not matched to a gene: 21. CDR3 sequence (DNA): TGTGCCTCCAACGGCCAGGGGGTTGATAACCGTCATCAGCCCCAGCATTTT. This codes for CASNGQGVDNRHQPQHF.

The chain employs TRBV12-5 and TRBJ1-4, with D perhaps matching TRBD1 (6 bases). V lost 3 bases and J lost 3, with 14 bases in between. CDR1 is LGHNT, CDR2 FRNRAP, per germline. This CDR3 spans 16 amino acids. The DNA of the CDR3 is TGTGCTAGTGGTTTTTTTCAGGGGCGGCCTAATGAAAAACTGTTTTTT. Its translation is CASGFFQGRPNEKLFF.

At least ten counts were recorded for this clonotype. The gene calls are TRBV29-1 and TRBJ2-3; unclear D gene. Trimming stripped 5 bases from V and 0 bases from J, with 9 bases between. The germline CDR1 and CDR2 sequences are SQVTM and ANQGSEA. This CDR3 contains 13 residues. The chain's CDR3 is CSVIGPSTDTQYF. Written as DNA, the CDR3 is TGCAGCGTTATAGGGCCGAGCACAGATACGCAGTATTTT.

V gene TRBV4-3 combines with J gene TRBJ2-2; 9 bases align to TRBD2. The germline V gene has CDR1 LGHNA and CDR2 YSLEER. J was trimmed by 4 bases and V by 2 bases; bases with no gene match: 5. The length of the CDR3 is 16 residues. CDR3 residues: CASSQRAGGGTGELFF. As DNA, the CDR3 is TGCGCCAGCAGCCAAAGGGCGGGAGGGGGCACCGGGGAGCTGTTTTTT.